This is a list of T cell receptor beta chains from one sample in a study of cytomegalovirus exposure and HLA in healthy donors. The assay was immunoSEQ multiplex PCR, and TCRdb's table has in-frame clones only and misses some. The data contain over 150,000 clones, roughly four fifths of them singletons. The sequenced sample consisted of PBMCs. The source of these receptors is a man aged 18-30 years in good health and CMV-seronegative. Both conserved end residues are part of each CDR3. D genes are given only for firm matches. Expanded clones get a size class; other rows say once, few or many, or leave the size out.

V	J	D	size	DNA	CDR3
TRBV25-1	TRBJ1-4	-	-	TGTGCCAGCAGGTATGGAGAAGAAAAACTGTTTTTT	CASRYGEEKLFF
TRBV5-1	TRBJ1-1	-	-	TGCGCCAGCAGCTTGGGTGGCAGGGAGGGGAAAGCTTTCTTT	CASSLGGREGKAFF
TRBV5-1	TRBJ2-1	-	-	TGCGCCAGCAGCTTGGCTGGGGGCAGGGGCCCCTACAATGAGCAGTTCTTC	CASSLAGGRGPYNEQFF
TRBV4-3	TRBJ2-3	TRBD1	few	TGCGCCAGCAGCCAAGATCCCTGGGGACAGGTCACGGGAAGGGAGGTCGATACGCAGTATTTT	CASSQDPWGQVTGREVDTQYF
TRBV27	TRBJ2-5	-	-	TGTGCCAGCAGCCAGACAGGACTTACCGGAGAGACCCAGTACTTC	CASSQTGLTGETQYF
TRBV7-2	TRBJ2-1	TRBD2	few	TGTGCCAGCAGCTTTAGCGGGAGTGGATTGTTGTTCTTC	CASSFSGSGLLFF
TRBV19	TRBJ2-1	TRBD2	-	TGTGCCAGTAGTACCGGGACTACTCAGTACAATGAGCAGTTCTTC	CASSTGTTQYNEQFF
TRBV6-1	TRBJ2-7	TRBD2	-	TGTGCCAGCAGTGATGTAGCGGGAGCTTCCTACGAGCAGTACTTC	CASSDVAGASYEQYF
TRBV9	TRBJ2-5	-	-	TGTGCCAGCAGCGTATCAGGGTACGAGACCCAGTACTTC	CASSVSGYETQYF
TRBV30	TRBJ2-1	-	-	TGTGCCTGGAGTGTGAGGCATGAGCAGTTCTTC	CAWSVRHEQFF
TRBV15	TRBJ2-5	-	-	TGTGCCACCAGCTCCAACGAGGGAGAGGCCTTCCAAGAGACCCAGTACTTC	CATSSNEGEAFQETQYF
TRBV18	TRBJ1-1	-	-	TGTGCCAGCTCACCAGTGTTAGGGGGGGACACTGAAGCTTTCTTT	CASSPVLGGDTEAFF
TRBV9	TRBJ2-7	TRBD2	-	TGTGCCAGCAGCAGTAGCGGGAGGGTAGACGAGCAGTACTTC	CASSSSGRVDEQYF
TRBV10-2	TRBJ1-4	TRBD1	-	TGCGCCAGCAGGGCGATTCGGACAGGGAGTAATGAAAAACTGTTTTTT	CASRAIRTGSNEKLFF
TRBV10-2	TRBJ2-2	TRBD1	-	TGCGCCAGCACCCGACAGGGCCGGGAGCTGTTTTTT	CASTRQGRELFF
TRBV10-3	TRBJ1-1	-	-	TGTGCCATCAGTGGGGGTGAAGGGAGTGAAGCTTTCTTT	CAISGGEGSEAFF
TRBV10-3	TRBJ2-1	TRBD2	-	TGTGCCATCAGCAGAGGGACTAGCGGGAGGGACAATGAGCAGTTCTTC	CAISRGTSGRDNEQFF
TRBV19	TRBJ2-7	TRBD1	-	TGTGCCAGTAGTCGGACAGGGAGCTACGAGCAGTACTTC	CASSRTGSYEQYF
TRBV28	TRBJ2-5	-	few	TGTGCCAGCAGGGGGGCAGGGTCGGCAGAGACCCAGTACTTC	CASRGAGSAETQYF
TRBV5-1	TRBJ2-1	-	few	TGCGCCAGCAGCTTGAGCTCGAGCTCCTACAATGAGCAGTTCTTC	CASSLSSSSYNEQFF
TRBV7-9	TRBJ2-7	-	-	TGTGCCAGCAGCCCCCTTGCGGTGGGCTACGAGCAGTACTTC	CASSPLAVGYEQYF
TRBV11-2	TRBJ1-1	-	-	TGTGCCAGCGAGGACGGGGGGGGCACTGAAGCTTTCTTT	CASEDGGGTEAFF
TRBV7-9	TRBJ2-3	-	-	TGTGCCAGCAGCTCTGGACTGGGCGTTTCAGATACGCAGTATTTT	CASSSGLGVSDTQYF
TRBV19	TRBJ1-5	-	-	TGTGCCAGTGGCGGGGGGGGACGGCAGCCCCAGCATTTT	CASGGGGRQPQHF
TRBV6-6	TRBJ1-2	-	-	TGTGCCAGCAGTTCCGGTAACTATGGCTACACCTTC	CASSSGNYGYTF
TRBV9	TRBJ1-2	-	-	TGTGCCAGCAGCGTAGGTCATCCCTTAGCCTATGGCTACACCTTC	CASSVGHPLAYGYTF
TRBV4-1	TRBJ2-7	TRBD2	once	TGCGCCAGCAGCCAAGATCCAGGACTAGCGCGCTACGAGCAGTACTTC	CASSQDPGLARYEQYF
TRBV27	TRBJ2-1	TRBD1	-	TGTGCCAGCAGTTGGGACAGGCAAAATGAGCAGTTCTTC	CASSWDRQNEQFF
TRBV2	TRBJ2-7	-	-	TGTGCCAGCAAGCCGGTAGGGGCCCAGCAGTACTTC	CASKPVGAQQYF
TRBV6-5	TRBJ2-2	TRBD1	-	TGTGCCAGCAGTCCTACGACAGGGCCCACCGGGGAGCTGTTTTTT	CASSPTTGPTGELFF
TRBV4-3	TRBJ2-2	-	-	TGCGCCAGCAGCCAAGATCGAGGCGGGAGGGAGCTGTTTTTT	CASSQDRGGRELFF
TRBV4-3	TRBJ2-5	-	-	TGCGCCAGCAGCAAAAGCGGAGGGGGGGCACAGGTAGAGACCCAGTACTTC	CASSKSGGGAQVETQYF
TRBV28	TRBJ2-5	-	-	TGTGCCAGTACGCCTCTTGGTGGGCCAAGGAAAGAGACCCAGTACTTC	CASTPLGGPRKETQYF
TRBV28	TRBJ2-7	-	-	TGTGCCAGCACTTTCGGGACAAGGCTTAATCCGAGCTCCTACGAGCAGTACTTC	CASTFGTRLNPSSYEQYF
TRBV18	TRBJ2-5	-	-	TGTGCCAGCTCACCCCAGGGGTACCAAGAGACCCAGTACTTC	CASSPQGYQETQYF
TRBV10-3	TRBJ1-3	TRBD1	once	TGTGCCATCAGTGAGTCGACAGGGGGAAACACCATATATTTT	CAISESTGGNTIYF
TRBV6-6	TRBJ1-1	TRBD1	few	TGTGCCAGCAGCCCTCTGGGACAGACTGAAGCTTTCTTT	CASSPLGQTEAFF
TRBV7-9	TRBJ2-7	-	-	TGTGCCAGCAGCGGCGCGGAGGGGGCGATCTACGAGCAGTACTTC	CASSGAEGAIYEQYF
TRBV7-2	TRBJ2-7	TRBD1	-	TGTGCCAGCAGCAAAGAGACAGGGGGAGGCTACGAGCAGTACTTC	CASSKETGGGYEQYF
TRBV27	TRBJ1-1	TRBD1	-	TGTGCCAGCAGTCGCCGGGACAGGGGCCTGGGGAACACTGAAGCTTTCTTT	CASSRRDRGLGNTEAFF
TRBV6-5	TRBJ2-7	TRBD2	-	TGTGCCAGCACTCCGGGACTAGCATCAAAAACACAGTACTTC	CASTPGLASKTQYF
TRBV5-6	TRBJ2-1	TRBD1	-	TGTGCCAGCAGCCCGGGACAGGGCGGCTCCTACAATGAGCAGTTCTTC	CASSPGQGGSYNEQFF
TRBV21-1	TRBJ2-1	-	-	TGTGCCAGCAGCGCCGCTAGCGGGGTCTATAATGAGCAGTTCTTC	CASSAASGVYNEQFF
TRBV6-1	TRBJ1-5	-	-	TGTGCCAGCAGTGATGACGCAGGGTTTCTTGAGCCCCAGCATTTT	CASSDDAGFLEPQHF
TRBV7-2	TRBJ2-7	TRBD1	-	TGTGCCAGCAGCTTTGAGAGAGGGACAGGGAGAGACGAGCAGTACTTC	CASSFERGTGRDEQYF
TRBV19	TRBJ1-1	-	-	TGTGCCAGTAGTATAGTGAGGGACACTGAAGCTTTCTTT	CASSIVRDTEAFF
TRBV7-9	TRBJ1-6	-	-	TGTGCCAGCAGCTTAGAAGCCGGGTCTTATAATTCACCCCTCCACTTT	CASSLEAGSYNSPLHF
TRBV10-3	TRBJ2-7	TRBD2	-	TGTGCCATCAGTGAGAAGTCGGGACCGGGAGGGGGGTACTTC	CAISEKSGPGGGYF
TRBV4-3	TRBJ2-7	TRBD1	-	TGCGCCAGCAGCCAACCCTGGGACAGGGGTCGGAACGAGCAGTACTTC	CASSQPWDRGRNEQYF
TRBV4-3	TRBJ2-3	TRBD2	-	TGCGCCAGCAGCCAAGAGGGGGGGAGGGCCGGTACGCAGTATTTT	CASSQEGGRAGTQYF
TRBV19	TRBJ2-7	-	-	TGTGCCAGTCGGAGGGCCTCCGGCTCCTACGAGCAGTACTTC	CASRRASGSYEQYF
TRBV29-1	TRBJ2-6	TRBD1	-	TGCAGCGTTATGACAGGGGGTAGCCCTGGGGCCAACGTCCTGACTTTC	CSVMTGGSPGANVLTF
TRBV7-9	TRBJ2-7	-	-	TGTGCCAGCAGCTTAGTGAGGGAACCCTACGGGCAGTACTTC	CASSLVREPYGQYF
TRBV6-5	TRBJ1-5	-	-	TGTGCCAGCAGTTACAGAGGGAAGGATCAGCCCCAGCATTTT	CASSYRGKDQPQHF
TRBV7-9	TRBJ2-3	TRBD2	once	TGTGCCAGCAGCTTAGATACGGGAGGGCCGGGCTATACGCAGTATTTT	CASSLDTGGPGYTQYF
TRBV5-4	TRBJ1-1	-	-	TGTGCCAGCGGCACGTATAGCGGGAACACTGAAGCTTTCTTT	CASGTYSGNTEAFF
TRBV30	TRBJ1-3	-	-	TGTGCCTGGAGTTACAGGTCGAGGGGAAACACCATATATTTT	CAWSYRSRGNTIYF
TRBV5-1	TRBJ1-3	TRBD1	-	TGCGCCAGCAGCTCATCCCCGGGACAGTCGGGCACCATATATTTT	CASSSSPGQSGTIYF
TRBV9	TRBJ2-1	-	-	TGTGCCAGCAGCGTAGCCAGCGCCGCAGGGGGGTACAATGAGCAGTTCTTC	CASSVASAAGGYNEQFF
TRBV19	TRBJ2-5	-	-	TGTGCCAGTAGTGTCCAGGGGGAGACCCAGTACTTC	CASSVQGETQYF